This T cell receptor beta chain was captured by sequencing in a study of cytomegalovirus exposure and HLA in healthy donors. The CDR3 runs 17 residues. Germline-derived CDR1 and CDR2 are LGHNA and YNFKEQ. Study conclusions and caveats: Indistinguishable V segments such as TRBV6-2 and TRBV6-3 were excluded. Clonal expansion, a later analysis showed, was greater in HLA-associated TCR beta chains than in equally common others. Follow-up analysis later connected one missense variant in DCLRE1C with trimming of TCR beta V- and J-genes. Versus the roughly 670-donor mean, an Asian-associated ancestry cluster reportedly showed fewer N-insertions in a later analysis.

Points on this clone: The antigen is not known.

It was with 60 Vbeta and 13 Jbeta primers that the PCR ran. Measured with immunoSEQ multiplex PCR; TCRdb has only the in-frame clones, and not every one. The table includes about 160,000 clones, 65% to 85% detected once. The sequencing sample was made of PBMCs. V is TRBV4-2 and J is TRBJ2-5, with 7 bases that match TRBD2. The DNA end is a closer match to TRBJ2-7, so the J assignment may be wrong. The sequence was collected from a woman aged 40 to 50 in good health and CMV-seropositive. The CDR3 region is CASSQGGAGVVSYEQYF. The CDR3 DNA reads as TGTGCCAGCAGCCAAGGTGGGGCGGGGGTCGTCTCCTACGAGCAGTACTTC.